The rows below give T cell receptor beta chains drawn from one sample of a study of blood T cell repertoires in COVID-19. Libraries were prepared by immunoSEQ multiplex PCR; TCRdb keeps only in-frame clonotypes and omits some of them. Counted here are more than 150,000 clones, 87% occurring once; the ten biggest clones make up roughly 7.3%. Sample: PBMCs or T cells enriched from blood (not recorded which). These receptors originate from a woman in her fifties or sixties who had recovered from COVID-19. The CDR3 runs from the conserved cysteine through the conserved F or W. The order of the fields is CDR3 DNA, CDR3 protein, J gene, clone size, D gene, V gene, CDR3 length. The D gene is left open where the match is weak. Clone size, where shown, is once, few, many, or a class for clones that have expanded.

TGTGCCAGCAGCCAAGACAGGGTTGAGCAGTTCTTC,CASSQDRVEQFF,TRBJ2-1,-,-,TRBV3-1/TRBV3-2,12
TGTGCCAGCAGCTCAGGACTAGCGGGAGTCTACGAGCAGTACTTC,CASSSGLAGVYEQYF,TRBJ2-7,few,TRBD2,TRBV7-8,15
TGTGCCAGCAGCCCGGGGGGACAAGGGGGTCACGAGCAGTACTTC,CASSPGGQGGHEQYF,TRBJ2-7,-,-,TRBV7-2,15
TGTGCCAGCAGCAAATCCAGGGAGGGTAGGGACACAGATACGCAGTATTTT,CASSKSREGRDTDTQYF,TRBJ2-3,-,-,TRBV21-1,17
TGTGCCACCAGCAGAGTCCTTACTTGGGCAGATAGCAATCAGCCCCAGCATTTT,CATSRVLTWADSNQPQHF,TRBJ1-5,once,-,TRBV15,18
TGCGCCAGCAGCGACTTGCAAGGGGGTAATGAGCAGTTCTTC,CASSDLQGGNEQFF,TRBJ2-1,-,-,TRBV5-1,14
TGCGCCAGCAGCTTCGGGTCAGGGCGGACTAGCGGAAGCACAGATACGCAGTATTTT,CASSFGSGRTSGSTDTQYF,TRBJ2-3,-,TRBD2,TRBV5-1,19
TGTGCCACCAGTGAACAGGGCACTGAAGCTTTCTTT,CATSEQGTEAFF,TRBJ1-1,-,-,TRBV24-1,12
TGTGCCAGCAGTGGGCCGTCAAGCTCTGGGGCCAACGTCCTGACTTTC,CASSGPSSSGANVLTF,TRBJ2-6,-,-,TRBV2,16
TGTGCCACCAGCAGAGGCCGGGACAGGGGGACAGATACGCAGTATTTT,CATSRGRDRGTDTQYF,TRBJ2-3,-,TRBD1,TRBV15,16
TGTGCCAGCAGCCAAAGTCTGGCCCAAGAGACCCAGTACTTC,CASSQSLAQETQYF,TRBJ2-5,-,-,TRBV3-1/TRBV3-2,14
TGTGCCTGGAGCGCGTTGGTGGGGGGAGATGGCTACACCTTC,CAWSALVGGDGYTF,TRBJ1-2,-,-,TRBV30,14
TGCGCCAGCAGCTTGGGACTAGCGGGACCGGCCGGGGAGCTGTTTTTT,CASSLGLAGPAGELFF,TRBJ2-2,few,TRBD2,TRBV5-1,16
TGTGCTAGTGGTTTCTCTACTAGTCCCAACCCCTCCTACAATGAGCAGTTCTTC,CASGFSTSPNPSYNEQFF,TRBJ2-1,-,-,TRBV12-5,18
TGTGCCAGCACCGAGGGCCCTGGGCCAAATTCACCCCTCCACTTT,CASTEGPGPNSPLHF,TRBJ1-6,few,-,TRBV7-2,15
TGTGCCAGCAGCTTGGGACTTCTAGCGGGAGTCCGTAAGACCCAGTACTTC,CASSLGLLAGVRKTQYF,TRBJ2-5,-,TRBD2,TRBV5-8,17
TGTGCCACCAGCGACGGGGTAGGAGATTCAGGTCCCCAGCATTTT,CATSDGVGDSGPQHF,TRBJ1-5,-,-,TRBV24-1,15
TGTGCCAGCAGCTTAGTAGGGGCCATACCCCGCCTATTT,CASSLVGAIPRLF,TRBJ1-1,-,-,TRBV7-6,13
TGTGCCAGCAGTCTGGGGGGAGGGGGCTATGGCTACACCTTC,CASSLGGGGYGYTF,TRBJ1-2,-,-,TRBV28,14
TGTGCCAGCAGCCTCAGACAGGGGGGAGAGACCCAGTACTTC,CASSLRQGGETQYF,TRBJ2-5,-,TRBD1,TRBV11-3,14
TGCGCCAGCAGGAGTCGGGGGGGGAACACTGAAGCTTTCTTT,CASRSRGGNTEAFF,TRBJ1-1,-,-,TRBV23-1,14
TGTGCCAGCAGTTACCCGTTAACCGGGGAATACCGCTACGAGCAGTACTTC,CASSYPLTGEYRYEQYF,TRBJ2-7,-,-,TRBV6-2/TRBV6-3,17
TGTGCCAGCAGCTTCGGGCTAGCGCTATCCTACGAGCAGTACTTC,CASSFGLALSYEQYF,TRBJ2-7,-,-,TRBV7-2,15
TGTGCCAGCTCATTAGCAGATACGCAGTATTTT,CASSLADTQYF,TRBJ2-3,many,-,TRBV18,11
TGTGCCAGCAGCTACCAGTTAGGTGGGAGGGCGGATGAGCAGTTCTTC,CASSYQLGGRADEQFF,TRBJ2-1,-,TRBD2,TRBV7-9,16
TGTGCCACCAGCAGCGGGACAGCCTCTGGAAACACCATATATTTT,CATSSGTASGNTIYF,TRBJ1-3,-,TRBD1,TRBV15,15
TGTGCCAGCAGCGGACAGGGACGGAGCACCGGGGAGCTGTTTTTT,CASSGQGRSTGELFF,TRBJ2-2,-,TRBD1,TRBV7-8,15
TGTGCCAGCAGCTTATTAGGGGGCAGCAATGAGCAGTTCTTC,CASSLLGGSNEQFF,TRBJ2-1,-,TRBD1,TRBV7-3,14
TGTGCCAGCAGCCCCAGTACAGGCCCCTCTGGAAACACCATATATTTT,CASSPSTGPSGNTIYF,TRBJ1-3,-,-,TRBV9,16